This passage covers 9 T cell receptor beta chains from one sample sequenced in a study of T cells after yellow fever vaccination. TCRdb redid the calling of the 5' RACE reads with MiXCR, one entry per CDR3 protein. The sample lists around 350,000 distinct CDR3 sequences, 11% occurring once. Sequenced material: PBMCs, taken on the day of the first yellow fever vaccination. Source of these receptors: a man aged 18 to 29 who received the YFV17D yellow fever vaccine.

The chain combines TRBV6-5 with TRBJ1-6; D perhaps matches TRBD1 (6 bases). Germline-derived CDR1 and CDR2 are MNHEY and SVGAGI. The CDR3 totals 13 residues. V was trimmed by 5 bases and J by 14 bases, leaving 16 bases between them. CDR3 coding DNA: TGTGCCAGCAGTCCCCGGGACACCACCACCCTCCACTTT. Residues: CASSPRDTTTLHF.

This clonotype was seen more than once but under ten times. The V gene is TRBV4-2, the J gene TRBJ2-6; D might be TRBD1 (6 bases). The CDR3 length is 16 residues. Trimming pared 4 bases from V and 0 bases from J, leaving 10 bases between. The germline CDR1 and CDR2 sequences are LGHNA and YNFKEQ. This CDR3 is CASSPGQISGANVLTF. The DNA of the CDR3 is TGTGCCAGCAGCCCCGGACAGATCTCTGGGGCCAACGTCCTGACTTTC.

The DNA for the CDR3 is TGTGCCAGCAGCTTAGGACCACAGGATGTGCGTCGCAATCAGCCCCAGCATTTT. Translation gives CASSLGPQDVRRNQPQHF. This rearrangement joins TRBV11-2 to TRBJ1-5; D perhaps matches TRBD1 (5 bases). The CDR3 is 18 amino acids. The germline CDR1 and CDR2 sequences are SGHAT and FQNNGV. Trimming removed 1 base at V and 2 bases at J, with 18 bases between.

This clonotype was recorded a few times. Written as DNA, the CDR3 is TGTGCCAGCAGTTACCGACCGGATTTTTCACCCCTCCACTTT. Its translation is CASSYRPDFSPLHF. This sequence joins TRBV6-2 or TRBV6-3 and TRBJ1-6; no firm D call. The CDR3 has 14 amino acids. Trimming left V 2 bases short and J 9 bases short, with 11 bases between. From germline, CDR1 is MNHEY and CDR2 SVGEGT.

This clonotype has only a few counts. This chain uses TRBV12-3 or TRBV12-4 with TRBJ2-7; the D gene could be TRBD1 or TRBD2 (5 bases each). CDR3 length equals 14 residues. The CDR3 loop reads CASSLEGSSYEQYV. The CDR3 DNA is TGTGCCAGCAGTTTAGAGGGGAGCTCCTATGAGCAGTACGTC.

This chain uses TRBV5-6 with TRBJ2-3, with D tentatively TRBD1 (5 bases). This CDR3 contains 15 residues. The V gene lost 2 bases and the J gene lost 0 bases, with 10 bases spanning the gap. The germline V gene encodes CDR1 SGHDT and CDR2 YYEEEE. DNA for the CDR3: TGTGCCAGCAGCTTCTGGCAGGGTAGCACAGATACGCAGTATTTT. Translated: CASSFWQGSTDTQYF.

A few counts support this clonotype. CDR3 DNA sequence: TGTGCCAGCAGCTTTTTCCCAGGGGCAACTGGAAACACCATATATTTT. This gives the protein CASSFFPGATGNTIYF. The gene calls are TRBV5-6 and TRBJ1-3; weak D call: TRBD1 (6 bases). Germline V CDR1 and CDR2: SGHDT, YYEEEE. The CDR3 contains 16 residues. Trimming shortened V by 2 bases and J by 2 bases, and 14 bases separated the two germline ends.

This clonotype has more than one count but fewer than ten. The chain is built from TRBV9 and TRBJ1-6; a possible D gene is TRBD1 (5 bases). The length of the CDR3 is 16 residues. V dropped 3 bases and J dropped 7 bases, with 17 bases sitting between them. Per the germline V gene, CDR1 is SGDLS and CDR2 is YYNGEE. CDR3 DNA: TGTGCCAGCAGCGAGAGCTGGTGGGGGGGAAATTCACCCCTCCACTTT. This translates into CASSESWWGGNSPLHF.

The chain is built from TRBV7-8 and TRBJ2-3, with D possibly being TRBD2 (5 bases). Trimming left V 1 base short and J 0 bases short, with 8 bases between. There are 15 residues in the CDR3. Germline CDR1 reads SGHVS; CDR2 reads FQNEAQ. DNA for the CDR3: TGTGCCAGCAGCTTAGGTAGCGCGAGCACAGATACGCAGTATTTT. Residues: CASSLGSASTDTQYF.